This T cell receptor beta chain emerged from a study of T cells in women clearing cervical HPV infection. Comment on this clone: Antigen specificity is unknown. Coverage ceases 3 residues before the CDR3 finishes, and the germline J gene fills in the end.

Study findings and constraints: A classifier using richness and V gene abundances reached an AUC of 0.83.

CDR1 and CDR2 (germline): SGHTS, YDEGEE. The ends lost 4 bases at V and 0 bases at J; junction bases unmatched: 3. The CDR3 is made up of 14 amino acids. Profiling relied on immunoSEQ multiplex PCR, and the TCRdb table lists in-frame clones only, not all of them. Its table records under 20,000 clones. HPV was found by MY09/MY11 PCR and dot-blot genotyping. The receptor comes from a woman between 18 and 70 years old with a cervical HPV16 infection that either progressed to CIN3+ or cleared (not recorded which). V and J are TRBV5-8 and TRBJ2-7; 8 nucleotides agree with TRBD1. Sequenced input: blood buffy coat. CDR3 DNA, as far as it was read: TGTGCCAGCAGCCCCGGACAGGGCTCCTACGAG. The encoded protein is CASSPGQGSYE. The CDR3 reads in full as CASSPGQGSYEQYF.